The present TCR beta chain was sequenced within a study of T cell changes during pregnancy in multiple sclerosis. Only in-frame clones appear in the TCRdb table, and some are missing; sequencing was by immunoSEQ multiplex PCR. This repertoire shows 45,000 or so clones, approximately 91% found once; its top ten account for 1.4% to 1.5%. The CDR3 is 15 residues long. CDR1 and CDR2 (germline): MNHEY, SMNVEV (reference sequence). Unmatched junction bases numbered 7, after V lost 3 bases and J lost 5 bases. The TCR sequence derives from a female donor with multiple sclerosis, enrolled in a pregnancy study. This sequence joins TRBV27 and TRBJ2-7, with 10 bases matching TRBD1. The specimen sequenced was PBMCs (not recorded whether the cells were cultured). The CDR3 here is CASSFRRTGGNEQYF. In nucleotides, the CDR3 is TGTGCCAGCAGTTTCCGTCGGACAGGGGGAAACGAGCAGTACTTC.